Given below is one T cell receptor (beta chain) in context. This sample was taken from a study of blood T cell repertoires in COVID-19. The CDR3 is made up of 14 amino acids. CDR1 and CDR2 from the germline V gene are SGHTA and FQGNSA. Between the trimmed V and J ends, which lost 4 bases and 4 bases, there was a span of 12 bases. Measured with immunoSEQ multiplex PCR; TCRdb has only the in-frame clones, and not every one. This table has over 400,000 clones, 85% to 90% appearing once. Sequencing input: peripheral blood. The clonotype originates from a woman aged 50 to 65 with COVID-19, enrolled during active disease. V is TRBV7-2 and J is TRBJ2-3; no clear D gene. The CDR3 sequence is CASSSPLIADTQYF. CDR3 bases: TGTGCCAGCAGCTCCCCTCTAATCGCAGATACGCAGTATTTT.